What follows are 24 T cell receptor beta chains derived from one specimen sequenced in a study of response to subunit inactivated influenza vaccine. TCRdb re-called the RT-PCR reads with MiXCR, one entry per CDR3 protein. The table includes roughly 780,000 distinct CDR3 sequences, approximately 17% detected once. Sequencing used PBMCs from blood, obtained 5 to 6 days after vaccination. All receptors come from a man aged 45-65 years who received an inactivated influenza vaccine.

The J gene is TRBJ1-1, the V gene TRBV9; tentative D call: TRBD1 (5 bases). In germline, CDR1 is SGDLS, CDR2 YYNGEE. The ends were cut back, 0 bases at V and 7 bases at J, with 16 bases in the middle. This CDR3 region has 15 residues. The CDR3 protein is CASSVAIHGGDEAFF. The CDR3 nucleotides read TGTGCCAGCAGCGTAGCTATTCACGGGGGGGATGAAGCTTTCTTT.

Ten or more counts support this clonotype. V and J are TRBV13 and TRBJ2-6, with 11 bases fitting TRBD2. This CDR3 has 22 amino acids. Per the germline V gene, CDR1 is PRHDT and CDR2 is FYEKMQ (reference sequence). Trimming cost V 5 bases and J 0 bases; bases outside gene matches: 18. Here the CDR3 reads CASSQNPPLAGGLNSGANVLTF. CDR3 in DNA: TGTGCCAGCAGCCAAAATCCCCCCCTAGCGGGGGGCCTAAACTCTGGGGCCAACGTCCTGACTTTC. The full variable domain, with the rest looked up from reference TRBV13 and TRBJ2-6, is AAGVIQSPRHLIKEKRETATLKCYPIPRHDTVYWYQQGPGQDPQFLISFYEKMQSDKGSIPDRFSAQQFSDYHSELNMSSLELGDSALYFCASSQNPPLAGGLNSGANVLTFGAGSRLTVL.

In this sample, this clonotype turned up a few times. The chain is built from TRBV20-1 and TRBJ1-5, with D tentatively TRBD1 (5 bases). The V end lost 3 bases, the J end lost 2 bases, and 11 bases lay between the germline ends. The CDR3 is 14 residues long. Germline CDR1 and CDR2: DFQATT and SNEGSKA (reference sequence). DNA for the CDR3: TGCAGTGCTAGCTCAGGGAGTGGCAATCAGCCCCAGCATTTT. This gives the protein CSASSGSGNQPQHF.

The chain carries TRBV20-1 and TRBJ1-1; D gene unclear. Per the germline V gene, CDR1 is DFQATT and CDR2 is SNEGSKA (reference sequence). With 5 bases removed from V and 4 bases from J, the gap between germline ends came to 8 bases. The CDR3 has 11 amino acids. The CDR3 reads CSADYSTEAFF. The CDR3 region has the DNA TGCAGTGCTGACTATAGCACTGAAGCTTTCTTT.

The V call is TRBV12-3 or TRBV12-4, the J call TRBJ2-5, with 10 bases lining up with TRBD1. The CDR3 covers 16 residues. V shed 4 bases and J 1 base; nucleotides not matched to a gene: 6. Here the CDR3 DNA reads TGTGCCAGCAGTTCTATTAGGACAGGGGGCCAAGAGACCCAGTACTTC. Its translation is CASSSIRTGGQETQYF.

This clonotype was observed at least ten times. The J gene is TRBJ1-1, the V gene TRBV20-1, with D perhaps matching TRBD1 (5 bases). The V gene's germline CDR1 is DFQATT and CDR2 SNEGSKA (reference sequence). Trimming took 3 bases from V and 5 from J, leaving 10 bases between them. This CDR3 is built from 12 residues. Here the CDR3 DNA reads TGCAGTGCTAGCGGGGGTGGGACTGAAGCTTTCTTT. Amino acid sequence: CSASGGGTEAFF.

This clonotype showed up just a few times. The rearrangement links TRBV7-2 to TRBJ2-3, with TRBD2 identical over 8 bases. CDR1 is SGHTA, CDR2 FQGNSA, per germline. The CDR3 runs to 16 residues. V gave up 7 bases and J gave up 4 bases; unmatched junction bases: 13. This chain's CDR3 is CASTLDRGGQSDTQYF. The CDR3, as DNA: TGTGCCAGCACCTTGGACCGGGGGGGCCAGTCAGATACGCAGTATTTT.

This clonotype was counted only a few times. This chain uses TRBV16 with TRBJ1-6, with D perhaps TRBD1 (6 bases). Trimming took off 3 bases at V and 9 bases at J, with 18 bases between the two ends. The CDR3 totals 16 residues. The germline V gene has CDR1 KGHSY and CDR2 FQNENV. The CDR3: CASSQRTVVSGSPLHF. CDR3 in DNA: TGTGCCAGCAGCCAGCGGACAGTTGTATCGGGTTCACCCCTCCACTTT.

V usage is TRBV28 and J usage is TRBJ2-7, with 8 bases matching TRBD1. The CDR3 is 15 amino acids. Looked up from germline, CDR1 is MDHEN and CDR2 is SYDVKM. V lost 7 bases and J lost 4; bases outside the gene matches: 12. CDR3 region: CASNPTGTGIYEQYF. DNA of the CDR3: TGTGCCAGCAACCCGACCGGGACAGGAATTTACGAGCAGTACTTC.

J is TRBJ2-5 and V is TRBV7-7; 12 bases line up with TRBD2. V lost 4 bases to trimming and J lost 4 bases; unmatched junction nucleotides: 4. Germline V CDR1 and CDR2: SSHAT, FNYEAQ (reference sequence). CDR3 size: 15 residues. Here the CDR3 DNA reads TGTGCCAGCAGCTCCTCACTAGCGGGAGGAGAGACCCAGTACTTC. Amino acid sequence: CASSSSLAGGETQYF. Filled out from reference TRBV7-7 and TRBJ2-5, the complete variable domain reads GAGVSQSPRYKVTKRGQDVTLRCDPISSHATLYWYQQALGQGPEFLTYFNYEAQPDKSGLPSDRFSAERPEGSISTLTIQRTEQRDSAMYRCASSSSLAGGETQYFGPGTRLLVL.

This clonotype turned up a few times. The chain joins TRBV6-2 or TRBV6-3 to TRBJ2-7; D unclear. This CDR3 is 16 amino acids long. Germline CDR1 is MNHEY and CDR2 is SVGEGT. Trimming left V 6 bases short and J 2 bases short, with 20 bases between. The CDR3 nucleotides read TGTGCCAGCAGACCTCCCCGGTCCCTCCGGCCCTACGAGCAGTACTTC. Protein product: CASRPPRSLRPYEQYF.

The chain combines TRBV27 with TRBJ2-3; the D is unclear. V lost 2 bases to trimming and J lost 4 bases, with 7 bases between them. CDR1 and CDR2 (germline): MNHEY, SMNVEV (reference sequence). The CDR3 sequence is 13 residues long. CDR3 coding DNA: TGTGCCAGCAGTTTAATGCAAGCAGATACGCAGTATTTT. Protein sequence: CASSLMQADTQYF.

J is TRBJ2-2 and V is TRBV7-9; a weak D match, TRBD2 (5 bases). Germline CDR1 and CDR2: SEHNR and FQNEAQ (reference sequence). The CDR3 has 17 residues. The V end lost 4 bases, the J end lost 0 bases, and 15 bases lay between the germline ends. The CDR3 coding sequence is TGTGCCAGCAGCTATCCGGGAAGGCCACCGAACACCGGGGAGCTGTTTTTT. This codes for CASSYPGRPPNTGELFF. The complete variable domain, with remaining parts taken from reference TRBV7-9 and TRBJ2-2, reads DTGVSQNPRHKITKRGQNVTFRCDPISEHNRLYWYRQTLGQGPEFLTYFQNEAQLEKSRLLSDRFSAERPKGSFSTLEIQRTEQGDSAMYLCASSYPGRPPNTGELFFGEGSRLTVL.

Only a few counts were recorded for this clonotype. The V call is TRBV15, the J call TRBJ2-7; D possibly uses TRBD1 or TRBD2 (5 bases each). The ends were cut back, 4 bases at V and 3 bases at J, with 31 bases in the middle. The CDR3 is 20 amino acids. Germline loops: CDR1 LNHNV, CDR2 YYDKDF (reference sequence). CDR3 coding DNA: TGTGCCACCAGCACCCTACCCGAGTGGGGACCGCTGTCACTTGGCTACGAGCAGTACTTC. Its translation is CATSTLPEWGPLSLGYEQYF. The whole variable domain, filled in from reference TRBV15 and TRBJ2-7, reads DAMVIQNPRYQVTQFGKPVTLSCSQTLNHNVMYWYQQKSSQAPKLLFHYYDKDFNNEADTPDNFQSRRPNTSFCFLDIRSPGLGDTAMYLCATSTLPEWGPLSLGYEQYFGPGTRLTVT.

The table lists this clonotype with many counts. The rearrangement uses TRBV6-2 or TRBV6-3 and TRBJ2-1, with a possible D match to TRBD2 (7 bases). The CDR3 has 18 amino acids. CDR1 and CDR2 (germline): MNHEY, SVGEGT. V was shortened by 7 bases and J by 0 bases, with 22 bases between the two germline ends. The CDR3, as DNA: TGTGCCAGCATCGGTTCGGGGGGCCGTCCAAGCTCCTACAATGAGCAGTTCTTC. Protein: CASIGSGGRPSSYNEQFF.

This clonotype was observed at least ten times. This chain connects TRBV20-1 to TRBJ2-1; D is ambiguous. Germline CDR1 reads DFQATT; CDR2 reads SNEGSKA (reference sequence). V gave up 2 bases and J gave up 0 bases, with 8 bases separating them. The CDR3 loop spans 14 amino acids. The CDR3 DNA reads as TGCAGTGCTAGACTCGTTTCCTCCTACAATGAGCAGTTCTTC. This gives the protein CSARLVSSYNEQFF.

CDR3 loop: CASSQDEQYTDTQYF. The CDR3 nucleotides are TGCGCCAGCAGCCAAGATGAACAGTACACAGATACGCAGTATTTT. The chain recombines TRBV4-3 with TRBJ2-3; D not resolved. This CDR3 is built from 15 residues. CDR1 is LGHNA, CDR2 YSLEER, per germline. V lost 0 bases, J lost 2 bases, and 9 bases lay in between.

CDR3: CASSLESGNTIYF. The CDR3, as DNA: TGTGCCAGCAGTTTAGAGTCAGGAAACACCATATATTTT. The V call is TRBV12-3 or TRBV12-4, the J call TRBJ1-3; D gene uncertain. Trimming pared 1 base from V and 4 bases from J, leaving 5 bases between. There are 13 residues in the CDR3.

This clonotype was seen only a few times. This rearrangement joins TRBV6-2 or TRBV6-3 to TRBJ1-1; 7 bases fit TRBD1. The CDR3 is 14 residues long. CDR1 is MNHEY and CDR2 is SVGEGT in the germline V gene. Trimming removed 2 bases from V and 4 bases from J; junction bases left unmatched: 4. CDR3: CASSYDRVSTEAFF. The CDR3 region has the DNA TGTGCCAGCAGTTACGACAGGGTGAGCACTGAAGCTTTCTTT.

The chain recombines TRBV21-1 with TRBJ2-1; TRBD2, the table's D call, was not compared with the DNA. TRBV21-1 is a pseudogene. The CDR3 has 15 amino acids. Here the CDR3 reads CASSKGDFNYNEQFF. CDR3 DNA: TGTGCCAGCAGCAAAGGGGACTTCAACTACAATGAGCAGTTCTTC.

This clonotype was seen at least ten times. This chain connects TRBV20-1 to TRBJ1-1, with a weak D call TRBD1 (5 bases). Trimming took off 3 bases at V and 7 bases at J, with 21 bases between the two ends. The CDR3 is 15 residues long. Germline V gene data show CDR1 as DFQATT and CDR2 as SNEGSKA (reference sequence). The DNA for the CDR3 is TGCAGTGCTAGGCCCTTCCCGACAGACGCAGTTGAAGCTTTCTTT. Encoded protein: CSARPFPTDAVEAFF.

The rearrangement links TRBV20-1 to TRBJ2-7; 7 bases are shared with TRBD1. The junction had 6 bases not matched to a gene; V was cut back by 4 bases and J by 3 bases. Germline CDR1 DFQATT, CDR2 SNEGSKA (reference sequence). The CDR3 is 13 residues long. The DNA for the CDR3 is TGCAGTGCTAACCGGGACAGACTCTACGAGCAGTACTTC. This codes for CSANRDRLYEQYF.

This chain connects TRBV27 to TRBJ2-5; D is perhaps TRBD1 (5 bases). This CDR3 is 14 amino acids long. CDR1 and CDR2 (germline): MNHEY, SMNVEV (reference sequence). Trimming cost V 0 bases and J 4 bases, with 9 bases left between them. The CDR3 here is CASSLSGASETQYF. Here the CDR3 DNA reads TGTGCCAGCAGTTTATCTGGGGCCTCAGAGACCCAGTACTTC.

In its sample, this clonotype was seen a few times. The chain combines TRBV14 with TRBJ2-1; D remains unclear. The V end was cut by 3 bases, the J end by 0 bases, with 15 bases between. The germline CDR1 and CDR2 sequences are SGHDN and FVKESK. The CDR3 consists of 17 residues. CDR3: CASSHHQVWGSYNEQFF. CDR3 sequence (DNA): TGTGCCAGCAGCCACCACCAAGTTTGGGGCTCCTACAATGAGCAGTTCTTC.